The T cell receptor (beta chain) described here comes from a study of blood T cell repertoires in COVID-19. Germline CDR1 is SGHRS and CDR2 is YFSETQ. The CDR3 contains 14 residues. Trimming pared 5 bases from V and 0 bases from J, leaving 11 bases between. This clone was seen a single time. Using immunoSEQ multiplex PCR, the repertoire was profiled, and TCRdb retains in-frame clones only, with some absent. The sample has more than 200,000 clones, around 82% seen once. The specimen sequenced was peripheral blood. The rearrangement uses TRBV5-1 and TRBJ1-2; D unclear. The TCR originated in an elderly woman with active or convalescent COVID-19. CDR3 loop: CASSPGKANYGYTF. The CDR3 DNA follows: TGCGCCAGCAGTCCAGGAAAAGCTAACTATGGCTACACCTTC.